This TCR beta chain was captured by sequencing in a study of blood T cell repertoires in COVID-19. Between the trimmed V and J ends, which lost 0 bases and 7 bases, there was a span of 10 bases. Germline lookup yields CDR1 SGDLS and CDR2 YYNGEE. This CDR3 has 13 residues. This clone was found a few times. Produced via immunoSEQ multiplex PCR; TCRdb's table is partial and in-frame only. Found here are 60,000 to 80,000 clones, 75% to 90% of them singletons; the top ten hold about 0.6%. The chain recombines TRBV9 with TRBJ1-2, with D possibly TRBD1 on 5 matching bases. The sequence was obtained from a man aged 60-69 years with acute or convalescent COVID-19. Specimen: peripheral blood. The CDR3: CASSVARGFGYTF. CDR3 DNA: TGTGCCAGCAGCGTAGCCCGGGGGTTTGGCTACACCTTC.